This T cell receptor beta chain was documented in a study of cytomegalovirus exposure and HLA in healthy donors. Looking at the study overall: In terms of ancestry, the Caucasian-associated cluster contained about 81% of the roughly 400 genotyped donors.

CDR1 is SGHRS and CDR2 is YFSETQ in the germline V gene. The germline V and J ends were trimmed by 4 bases and 2 bases, with 15 bases remaining between them. The CDR3 spans 15 residues. As to this clone: Its cognate antigen is unknown.

Regarding the study as a whole: V- and J-gene trimming in TCR beta was tied to a missense DCLRE1C variant by an analysis performed later.

The PCR made use of 60 Vbeta and 13 Jbeta primers. In the source study's methods: Later analysis identified roughly 84 million unique TCR beta chains, some 10 million shared. Profiled with immunoSEQ multiplex PCR; TCRdb holds only in-frame clones, not every one. D and trimming were read from the DNA, whereas the V and J calls and clone size are those reported in that table. The table counts around 150,000 clones; 2% to 2.5% lies in the top ten. The receptor's source is a young man in good health and CMV-seronegative. Sequencing was done on a sample of PBMCs. This chain uses TRBV5-1 with TRBJ2-5, with D possibly matching TRBD1 (7 bases). CDR3: CASSRDSAGQETQYF. The CDR3 DNA reads TGCGCCAGCAGCCGGGACAGCGCGGGGCAAGAGACCCAGTACTTC.